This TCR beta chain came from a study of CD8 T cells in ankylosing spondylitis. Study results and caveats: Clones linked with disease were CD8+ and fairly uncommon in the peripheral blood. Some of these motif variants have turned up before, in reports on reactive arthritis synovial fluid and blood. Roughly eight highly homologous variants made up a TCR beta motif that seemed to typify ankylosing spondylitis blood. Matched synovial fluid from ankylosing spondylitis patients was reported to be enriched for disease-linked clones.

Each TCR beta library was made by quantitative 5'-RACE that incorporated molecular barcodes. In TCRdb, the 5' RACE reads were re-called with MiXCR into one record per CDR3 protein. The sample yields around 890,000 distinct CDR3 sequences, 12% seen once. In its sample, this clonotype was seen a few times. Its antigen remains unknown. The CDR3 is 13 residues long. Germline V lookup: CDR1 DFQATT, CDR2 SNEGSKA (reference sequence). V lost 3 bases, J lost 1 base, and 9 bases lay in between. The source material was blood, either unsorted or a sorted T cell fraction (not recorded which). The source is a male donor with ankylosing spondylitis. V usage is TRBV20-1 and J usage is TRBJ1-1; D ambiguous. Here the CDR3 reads CSARSQSNTEAFF. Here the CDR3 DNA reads TGCAGTGCTAGGAGTCAGTCGAACACTGAAGCTTTCTTT.